These 14 T cell receptor beta chains came from one sample sequenced in a study of neurological immune-mediated disorders. TCRdb re-called the 5' RACE reads through MiXCR, storing one row per CDR3 protein. In the table there are 87,000 or so distinct CDR3 sequences, 3.5% of which are singletons. Sequences were obtained from PBMCs. Every receptor here comes from a woman aged 18 to 35 with multiple sclerosis.

This clonotype has only a few counts. A much larger clone differs by one base, so this may be a read error. The V and J genes are TRBV20-1 and TRBJ1-6; unclear D gene. Germline CDR1 DFQATT, CDR2 SNEGSKA (reference sequence). This CDR3 has 14 residues. The CDR3 protein is CSARHSSYNSPLNF. For the CDR3, the DNA is TGCAGTGCCCGACATAGCTCCTATAATTCACCCCTCAACTTT.

This clonotype occurred many times. In DNA form, the CDR3 reads TGTGCCAGCAGTTTAGAAGGGACCTACGACGAGCAGTACTTC. This codes for CASSLEGTYDEQYF. The chain couples TRBV28 to TRBJ2-7; D is possibly TRBD1 or TRBD2 (5 bases each). Germline CDR1 reads MDHEN; CDR2 reads SYDVKM. The CDR3 length is 14 residues. The ends were cut back, 2 bases at V and 5 bases at J, with 13 bases in the middle. Drawing the rest from reference TRBV28 and TRBJ2-7, the complete variable domain is DVKVTQSSRYLVKRTGEKVFLECVQDMDHENMFWYRQDPGLGLRLIYFSYDVKMKEKGDIPEGYSVSREKKERFSLILESASTNQTSMYLCASSLEGTYDEQYFGPGTRLTVT.

At least ten counts were recorded for this clonotype. The chain joins TRBV20-1 to TRBJ1-6; D ambiguous. Germline CDR1 DFQATT, CDR2 SNEGSKA (reference sequence). V lost 4 bases and J lost 2, with 6 bases in between. The CDR3 covers 13 residues. The CDR3 DNA reads as TGCAGTGCTATGGCAGCCTATAATTCACCCCTCCACTTT. The encoded protein is CSAMAAYNSPLHF.

There are many counts of this clonotype. The chain employs TRBV6-5 and TRBJ1-1; D is perhaps TRBD1 (5 bases). The germline CDR1 and CDR2 sequences are MNHEY and SVGAGI. Trimming stripped 5 bases from V and 5 bases from J, with 12 bases between. The CDR3 runs to 13 residues. The CDR3 nucleotides read TGTGCCAGCAGTGGGGCAGGGTTGACTGAAGCTTTCTTT. Amino acid sequence: CASSGAGLTEAFF.

This clonotype was observed at least ten times. The chain links TRBV6-5 to TRBJ1-6; D ambiguous. The CDR3 runs to 12 residues. Trimming cost V 3 bases and J 8 bases, with 5 bases left between them. In germline, CDR1 is MNHEY, CDR2 SVGAGI. The CDR3 reads CASSYRDSPLHF. The CDR3 DNA follows: TGTGCCAGCAGTTATCGCGATTCACCCCTCCACTTT.

This clonotype was observed at least ten times. The V gene is TRBV3-1, the J gene TRBJ2-2; a possible D gene is TRBD1 (5 bases). The CDR3 has 16 residues. Germline V CDR1 and CDR2: LGHDT, YNNKEL (reference sequence). With 2 bases removed from V and 0 bases from J, the gap between germline ends came to 10 bases. This CDR3 is CASSQRQTTNTGELFF. The CDR3 DNA reads as TGTGCCAGCAGCCAAAGACAGACAACGAACACCGGGGAGCTGTTTTTT. Looking up the rest from reference TRBV3-1 and TRBJ2-2 gives the full variable domain: DTAVSQTPKYLVTQMGNDKSIKCEQNLGHDTMYWYKQDSKKFLKIMFSYNNKELIINETVPNRFSPKSPDKAHLNLHINSLELGDSAVYFCASSQRQTTNTGELFFGEGSRLTVL.

This clonotype was observed at least ten times. The J gene is TRBJ2-7, the V gene TRBV14; either TRBD1 or TRBD2 may supply D (5 bases each). The germline V gene has CDR1 SGHDN and CDR2 FVKESK. This CDR3 region has 12 residues. V dropped 5 bases and J dropped 4 bases, with 9 bases sitting between them. Written as DNA, the CDR3 is TGTGCCAGCAGCGGGGACGGTTACGAGCAGTACTTC. The encoded protein is CASSGDGYEQYF.

This clonotype was seen many times. V gene TRBV10-3 combines with J gene TRBJ2-3, with D perhaps TRBD1 (6 bases). CDR1 ENHRY and CDR2 SYGVKD come from the germline V gene. The ends were cut back, 10 bases at V and 4 bases at J, with 21 bases in the middle. The CDR3 has 15 amino acids. The CDR3 sequence is CATAGEGPIPDTQYF. CDR3 coding DNA: TGTGCCACAGCAGGGGAAGGCCCCATCCCAGATACGCAGTATTTT.

This clonotype was detected a few times. The CDR3 reads CASKEGRQNTQYF. CDR3 coding DNA: TGTGCCAGCAAGGAAGGGCGGCAAAATACGCAGTATTTT. The chain couples TRBV2 to TRBJ2-3; D gene uncertain. V shed 7 bases and J shed 7 bases, with 15 bases lying between them. The CDR3 runs to 13 residues. CDR1 SNHLY and CDR2 FYNNEI come from the germline V gene.

This clonotype came up many times. This rearrangement joins TRBV15 to TRBJ2-7; D uncertain. The CDR3 contains 13 residues. Germline assignment: CDR1 LNHNV and CDR2 YYDKDF (reference sequence). Trimming removed 0 bases from V and 4 bases from J, with 7 bases in between. CDR3 DNA: TGTGCCACCAGCAGAGATCCCCTTTACGAGCAGTACTTC. Protein: CATSRDPLYEQYF.

There are many counts of this clonotype. V usage is TRBV6-5 and J usage is TRBJ1-2; 7 nucleotides align to TRBD1. Trimming removed 6 bases from V and 7 bases from J; junction bases left unmatched: 11. Per the germline V gene, CDR1 is MNHEY and CDR2 is SVGAGI. The CDR3 consists of 14 residues. CDR3 residues: CASSRGQPSGGYTF. CDR3 nucleotide sequence: TGTGCCAGCAGCCGGGGACAGCCCTCGGGTGGCTACACCTTC.

At least ten counts were recorded for this clonotype. The genes are TRBV10-3 and TRBJ1-2, with D possibly matching TRBD1 (5 bases). Germline loops: CDR1 ENHRY, CDR2 SYGVKD. The CDR3 loop spans 14 amino acids. Trimming shortened V by 3 bases and J by 0 bases, and 8 bases separated the two germline ends. CDR3 coding DNA: TGTGCCATCAGTGAAAGGGGACCTAACTATGGCTACACCTTC. Translated: CAISERGPNYGYTF.

This clonotype was observed many times. The rearrangement joins TRBV5-6 to TRBJ2-2; D is ambiguous. The CDR3 has 16 residues. The V end was cut by 3 bases, the J end by 2 bases, with 14 bases between. The germline V gene encodes CDR1 SGHDT and CDR2 YYEEEE. CDR3 nucleotide sequence: TGTGCCAGCAGCTCCCCCCCCAAAGACAACACCGGGGAGCTGTTTTTT. Protein sequence: CASSSPPKDNTGELFF. The full variable domain, its missing parts supplied by reference TRBV5-6 and TRBJ2-2, is DAGVTQSPTHLIKTRGQQVTLRCSPKSGHDTVSWYQQALGQGPQFIFQYYEEEERQRGNFPDRFSGHQFPNYSSELNVNALLLGDSALYLCASSSPPKDNTGELFFGEGSRLTVL.

This clonotype was observed at least ten times. The chain uses TRBV5-1 and TRBJ1-4, with D hard to call. The germline V gene has CDR1 SGHRS and CDR2 YFSETQ. The CDR3 extends over 14 amino acids. The germline V and J ends were trimmed by 5 bases and 4 bases, with 12 bases remaining between them. The CDR3 nucleotides read TGCGCCAGCAGGACGGGGAGTGTTAATGAAAAACTGTTTTTT. Translated, it gives CASRTGSVNEKLFF.